These 12 T cell receptor beta chains came from one sample sequenced in a study of memory CD4+ T cells and cytomegalovirus serostatus. Some clones are missing from TCRdb's copy, which holds only in-frame ones; the method was immunoSEQ multiplex PCR. The sample holds about 25,000 clones, more than 70% seen once. The sort gate was single viable CD3+CD4+CD8-CD45RO+ cells for memory CD4+ T cells. The sequencing sample was made of memory CD4+ T cells from blood. The receptors derive from an adult in good health and CMV-seronegative.

This clone was seen a single time. The gene calls are TRBV6-6 and TRBJ2-2; 8 bases are shared with TRBD1. Germline V CDR1 and CDR2: MNHNY, SVGAGI (reference sequence). Losses at the gene ends were 4 bases for V and 1 base for J; bases not matched to a gene: 5. The CDR3 is 16 amino acids. The CDR3 is CASSSRQGKNTGELFF. CDR3 sequence (DNA): TGTGCCAGCAGTTCTCGACAGGGGAAGAACACCGGGGAGCTGTTTTTT.

The chain carries TRBV7-2 and TRBJ2-2; 7 bases are shared with TRBD2. Losses at the gene ends were 5 bases for V and 6 bases for J; bases not matched to a gene: 9. Germline CDR1 reads SGHTA; CDR2 reads FQGNSA. This CDR3 spans 15 amino acids. CDR3 amino acids: CASSPPGGWAGELFF. The DNA of the CDR3 is TGTGCCAGCAGCCCACCCGGGGGGTGGGCCGGGGAGCTGTTTTTT.

This clone was counted between two and nine times. The chain is built from TRBV6-1 and TRBJ2-3, with TRBD2 identical over 10 bases. The CDR3 contains 15 residues. The J segment lost 3 bases and the V segment lost 7 bases, leaving 7 bases of the junction unmatched. Germline V gives CDR1 MNHNS, CDR2 SASEGT. This CDR3 is CASTQSGGGTDTQYF. The CDR3 DNA reads as TGTGCCAGCACCCAGAGCGGGGGGGGAACAGATACGCAGTATTTT.

The V call is TRBV7-9, the J call TRBJ1-1, with D possibly being TRBD1 (5 bases). In germline, CDR1 is SEHNR, CDR2 FQNEAQ (reference sequence). CDR3 size: 15 residues. The V end lost 4 bases, the J end lost 0 bases, and 12 bases lay between the germline ends. CDR3 region: CASSSGLFMNTEAFF. The CDR3 DNA sequence: TGTGCCAGCAGCTCAGGGCTGTTCATGAACACTGAAGCTTTCTTT.

This clone was detected a few times. The chain joins TRBV30 to TRBJ1-1, with D unresolved. The CDR3 totals 16 residues. CDR1 is GTSNPN, CDR2 SVGIG, per germline (reference sequence). V gave up 2 bases and J gave up 1 base, with 17 bases separating them. CDR3 protein: CAWSPTVTAGNTEAFF. In DNA form, the CDR3 reads TGTGCCTGGAGTCCCACCGTGACGGCGGGGAACACTGAAGCTTTCTTT.

The rearrangement uses TRBV11-3 and TRBJ1-4; 7 bases line up with TRBD1. This CDR3 is built from 15 residues. V trimming: 5 bases; J trimming: 5 bases; junction bases outside the gene matches: 8. Germline lookup yields CDR1 SGHNT and CDR2 YENEEA. CDR3 sequence reads: CASSAEGQPNEKLFF. Written as DNA, the CDR3 is TGTGCCAGCAGCGCAGAGGGACAGCCCAATGAAAAACTGTTTTTT.

This clone was observed once. This rearrangement joins TRBV7-9 to TRBJ2-5, with 10 bases lining up with TRBD1. The J segment lost 5 bases and the V segment lost 5 bases, leaving 8 bases of the junction unmatched. The CDR3 extends over 15 amino acids. CDR1 and CDR2 from the germline V gene are SEHNR and FQNEAQ (reference sequence). The CDR3 protein is CASSRRQGAGETQYF. Here the CDR3 DNA reads TGTGCCAGCAGCCGCAGACAGGGGGCTGGTGAGACCCAGTACTTC.

The gene calls are TRBV6-1 and TRBJ2-3; D is possibly TRBD2 (7 bases). The V gene's germline CDR1 is MNHNS and CDR2 SASEGT. The ends were cut back, 4 bases at V and 1 base at J, with 9 bases in the middle. There are 14 residues in the CDR3. CDR3 nucleotides: TGTGCCAGCAGTGCGGGGGGCGGCACAGATACGCAGTATTTT. Protein product: CASSAGGGTDTQYF.

The chain uses TRBV5-4 and TRBJ1-6; D is ambiguous. The CDR3 contains 14 residues. V lost 0 bases to trimming and J lost 8 bases, with 9 bases between them. Germline V CDR1 and CDR2: SGHNT, YYREEE (reference sequence). The chain's CDR3 is CASSLGRPDSPLHF. The CDR3 DNA sequence: TGTGCCAGCAGCTTGGGCAGACCCGATTCACCCCTCCACTTT.

This clone was seen a single time. The gene calls are TRBV7-9 and TRBJ2-2; D is unresolved. Trimming took 5 bases from V and 6 from J, leaving 16 bases between them. The CDR3 has 15 residues. The germline V gene encodes CDR1 SEHNR and CDR2 FQNEAQ (reference sequence). The CDR3 region has the DNA TGTGCCAGCAGCCCCCGGGCCAACCAAGCCGGGGAGCTGTTTTTT. This encodes CASSPRANQAGELFF.

The CDR3 sequence is CASSLVTSDGNTIYF. The CDR3 region has the DNA TGTGCCAGCAGCTTAGTCACGAGCGATGGAAACACCATATATTTT. The chain has TRBV7-2 and TRBJ1-3; D gene ambiguous. V shed 1 base and J shed 3 bases, with 10 bases lying between them. Germline V gene data show CDR1 as SGHTA and CDR2 as FQGNSA. The CDR3 length is 15 residues.

This clone has only a few counts. The chain couples TRBV6-5 to TRBJ1-1; the D is unclear. CDR1 MNHEY and CDR2 SVGAGI come from the germline V gene. This CDR3 region has 15 residues. Trimming left V 6 bases short and J 0 bases short, with 14 bases between. Written as DNA, the CDR3 is TGTGCCAGCAGACTAAACAGCGATATGAACACTGAAGCTTTCTTT. This codes for CASRLNSDMNTEAFF.